These T cell receptor beta chains were read from a single sample in a study of blood T cell repertoires in COVID-19. The assay was immunoSEQ multiplex PCR, and TCRdb's table has in-frame clones only and misses some. Among about 120,000 clones listed, over 60% were seen once. The material sequenced was peripheral blood. Source of these receptors: a human donor in a cohort sampled during active COVID-19. Both conserved end residues are part of each CDR3. D genes are given only for firm matches. Size is omitted from some rows. Given values are once, few, many or a class for expanded clones.

d_gene: TRBD2; v_gene: TRBV6-5; abundance: .; len: 13; j_gene: TRBJ2-7; CDR3nt: TGTGCCAGCATGGGACTACTAACCTACGAGCAGTACTTC; CDR3aa: CASMGLLTYEQYF
d_gene: .; v_gene: TRBV5-8; abundance: .; len: 11; j_gene: TRBJ2-5; CDR3nt: TGTGCCAGCAGCTTTCGGGAGACCCAGTACTTC; CDR3aa: CASSFRETQYF
d_gene: TRBD2; v_gene: TRBV6-5; abundance: .; len: 15; j_gene: TRBJ2-7; CDR3nt: TGTGCCAGCGGCGGGTCGACTAGCGGGGCTTACGAGCAGTACTTC; CDR3aa: CASGGSTSGAYEQYF
d_gene: TRBD2; v_gene: TRBV7-6; abundance: .; len: 15; j_gene: TRBJ2-5; CDR3nt: TGTGCCAGCAGCTCCGGGACTAGCGTACAAGAGACCCAGTACTTC; CDR3aa: CASSSGTSVQETQYF
d_gene: .; v_gene: TRBV18; abundance: .; len: 16; j_gene: TRBJ2-7; CDR3nt: TGTGCCAGCTCACCCCCCGATTGGTCGAGCTCCTACGAGCAGTACTTC; CDR3aa: CASSPPDWSSSYEQYF
d_gene: .; v_gene: TRBV19; abundance: .; len: 13; j_gene: TRBJ2-7; CDR3nt: TGTGCCAGTAGTATGAAACAGGGCGACGAGCAGTACTTC; CDR3aa: CASSMKQGDEQYF
d_gene: TRBD2; v_gene: TRBV7-6; abundance: .; len: 15; j_gene: TRBJ2-3; CDR3nt: TGTGCCAGCAGCTCGCTAGCGGGAGGCACAGATACGCAGTATTTT; CDR3aa: CASSSLAGGTDTQYF
d_gene: .; v_gene: TRBV5-1; abundance: .; len: 13; j_gene: TRBJ2-7; CDR3nt: TGCGCCAGCAGCTTGGGCGACTCCGGCGAGCAGTACTTC; CDR3aa: CASSLGDSGEQYF
d_gene: .; v_gene: TRBV7-8; abundance: .; len: 14; j_gene: TRBJ2-7; CDR3nt: TGTGCCAGCAGCCACGGCGGGGGCGGTTACGAGCAGTACTTC; CDR3aa: CASSHGGGGYEQYF
d_gene: .; v_gene: TRBV18; abundance: .; len: 14; j_gene: TRBJ1-2; CDR3nt: TGTGCCAGCTCACCACAGACAGCGAACTATGGCTACACCTTC; CDR3aa: CASSPQTANYGYTF
d_gene: TRBD1; v_gene: TRBV7-6; abundance: once; len: 16; j_gene: TRBJ1-1; CDR3nt: TGTGCCAGCAGCCGGGGGACAGGGCTTGATGTCGCTGAAGCTTTCTTT; CDR3aa: CASSRGTGLDVAEAFF
d_gene: .; v_gene: TRBV15; abundance: .; len: 12; j_gene: TRBJ2-7; CDR3nt: TGTGCCACCAGCAGAGATCCGGACGAGCAGTACTTC; CDR3aa: CATSRDPDEQYF
d_gene: TRBD1; v_gene: TRBV19; abundance: .; len: 13; j_gene: TRBJ1-5; CDR3nt: TGTGCCACTCGCGACAGGGAATCTCAGCCCCAGCATTTT; CDR3aa: CATRDRESQPQHF
d_gene: .; v_gene: TRBV28; abundance: .; len: 11; j_gene: TRBJ1-5; CDR3nt: TGTGCCAGCACCCGAGGGTATACCCAGCATTTT; CDR3aa: CASTRGYTQHF
d_gene: .; v_gene: TRBV5-1; abundance: few; len: 17; j_gene: TRBJ1-1; CDR3nt: TGCGCCAGCAGCTTCTCGGCGGGTCCCGTTTTGAACACTGAAGCTTTCTTT; CDR3aa: CASSFSAGPVLNTEAFF
d_gene: TRBD2; v_gene: TRBV4-2; abundance: .; len: 16; j_gene: TRBJ2-1; CDR3nt: TGTGCCAGCAGCCAAGACGTTAGCGGGTCCTACAATGAGCAGTTCTTC; CDR3aa: CASSQDVSGSYNEQFF
d_gene: .; v_gene: TRBV30; abundance: once; len: 14; j_gene: TRBJ2-7; CDR3nt: TGTGCCTGGAGTGTAAGGCAGGGAGGCTACGAGCAGTACTTC; CDR3aa: CAWSVRQGGYEQYF
d_gene: TRBD1; v_gene: TRBV7-9; abundance: .; len: 18; j_gene: TRBJ2-7; CDR3nt: TGTGCCAGCAGCTGGGGCAGGGGGCGAACCACTAATTCCTACGAGCAGTACTTC; CDR3aa: CASSWGRGRTTNSYEQYF
d_gene: .; v_gene: TRBV30; abundance: .; len: 16; j_gene: TRBJ2-7; CDR3nt: TGTGCCTGGAGTTCTCGATTAGTCGGCCGTCGGGGCGAGCAGTACTTC; CDR3aa: CAWSSRLVGRRGEQYF
d_gene: TRBD1; v_gene: TRBV19; abundance: many; len: 16; j_gene: TRBJ1-1; CDR3nt: TGTGCCAGTAGTATGGTCCTCGGACAGGGGAACACTGAAGCTTTCTTT; CDR3aa: CASSMVLGQGNTEAFF
d_gene: TRBD2; v_gene: TRBV28; abundance: .; len: 15; j_gene: TRBJ2-7; CDR3nt: TGTGCCAGCAGTTTACGGCTAGCGGGAGAGTACGAGCAGTACTTC; CDR3aa: CASSLRLAGEYEQYF
d_gene: TRBD2; v_gene: TRBV18; abundance: .; len: 16; j_gene: TRBJ2-7; CDR3nt: TGTGCCAGCTCCGCCACTTGGACTAGCGGTGCAGTTGAGCAGTACTTC; CDR3aa: CASSATWTSGAVEQYF
d_gene: TRBD2; v_gene: TRBV5-1; abundance: .; len: 18; j_gene: TRBJ2-3; CDR3nt: TGCGCCAGCAGCTTGCGAGGGACTAGCGTTTCTCCTACAGATACGCAGTATTTT; CDR3aa: CASSLRGTSVSPTDTQYF
d_gene: TRBD2; v_gene: TRBV28; abundance: .; len: 15; j_gene: TRBJ2-7; CDR3nt: TGTGCCAGCAGCTCACTTACTAGCGGGAGCTACGAGCAGTACTTC; CDR3aa: CASSSLTSGSYEQYF
d_gene: .; v_gene: TRBV30; abundance: .; len: 12; j_gene: TRBJ2-7; CDR3nt: TGTGCCTGGAGTGTATGGCAGTACGAGCAGTACTTC; CDR3aa: CAWSVWQYEQYF
d_gene: .; v_gene: TRBV20-1; abundance: once; len: 11; j_gene: TRBJ2-5; CDR3nt: TGCAGTGCTAGCGGGGTGGAGACCCAGTACTTC; CDR3aa: CSASGVETQYF
d_gene: .; v_gene: TRBV29-1; abundance: .; len: 14; j_gene: TRBJ1-2; CDR3nt: TGCAGCGTTGAAGGCCCACTAGGGTCGGGAGGCTACACCTTC; CDR3aa: CSVEGPLGSGGYTF
d_gene: TRBD1; v_gene: TRBV6-5; abundance: .; len: 14; j_gene: TRBJ2-1; CDR3nt: TGTGCCAGCAGTTACGGGACAGGGTCCAATGAGCAGTTCTTC; CDR3aa: CASSYGTGSNEQFF
d_gene: .; v_gene: TRBV28; abundance: .; len: 13; j_gene: TRBJ2-7; CDR3nt: TGTGCCAGCAGTTTTAATCCGGAGGACGAGCAGTACTTC; CDR3aa: CASSFNPEDEQYF
d_gene: .; v_gene: TRBV6-6; abundance: .; len: 12; j_gene: TRBJ2-7; CDR3nt: TGTGCCAGCAGTGAGAGTCCCTACGAGCAGTACTTC; CDR3aa: CASSESPYEQYF
d_gene: TRBD1; v_gene: TRBV5-6; abundance: .; len: 16; j_gene: TRBJ2-7; CDR3nt: TGTGCCAGCAGCTTGGACGTGACAGGGGACTCCTACGAGCAGTACTTC; CDR3aa: CASSLDVTGDSYEQYF
d_gene: TRBD1; v_gene: TRBV4-2; abundance: .; len: 15; j_gene: TRBJ2-7; CDR3nt: TGTGCCAGCAGCTCATTCGGGACAGGGGCCTACGAGCAGTACTTC; CDR3aa: CASSSFGTGAYEQYF
d_gene: TRBD1; v_gene: TRBV15; abundance: .; len: 16; j_gene: TRBJ2-5; CDR3nt: TGTGCCACCAGCAGTCGTATACAGGGGTTTTGGGAGACCCAGTACTTC; CDR3aa: CATSSRIQGFWETQYF
d_gene: TRBD1; v_gene: TRBV10-1; abundance: .; len: 13; j_gene: TRBJ1-1; CDR3nt: TGCGCCAGCGGACAGGAGGGGAACACTGAAGCTTTCTTT; CDR3aa: CASGQEGNTEAFF
d_gene: TRBD1; v_gene: TRBV19; abundance: .; len: 15; j_gene: TRBJ2-7; CDR3nt: TGTGCCAGTTTCCGAGGGACAGGCTTGGTACGCGAGCAGTACTTC; CDR3aa: CASFRGTGLVREQYF
d_gene: TRBD1; v_gene: TRBV6-5; abundance: once; len: 13; j_gene: TRBJ1-2; CDR3nt: TGTGCCAGCAGCCCGGGACAGAACTATGGCTACACCTTC; CDR3aa: CASSPGQNYGYTF
d_gene: TRBD1; v_gene: TRBV11-3; abundance: .; len: 16; j_gene: TRBJ2-2; CDR3nt: TGTGCCAGCAGCTCCCTTGGACAGGGGGCTGCCGGGGAGCTGTTTTTT; CDR3aa: CASSSLGQGAAGELFF
d_gene: TRBD1; v_gene: TRBV19; abundance: .; len: 16; j_gene: TRBJ1-3; CDR3nt: TGTGCCAGTAGTAGAGACAGGGGAACCTCTGGAAACACCATATATTTT; CDR3aa: CASSRDRGTSGNTIYF
d_gene: TRBD2; v_gene: TRBV7-2; abundance: once; len: 16; j_gene: TRBJ2-3; CDR3nt: TGTGCCAGCAGCCTAGGGACTAGCGGGAGCACAGATACGCAGTATTTT; CDR3aa: CASSLGTSGSTDTQYF
d_gene: .; v_gene: TRBV6-1; abundance: .; len: 13; j_gene: TRBJ2-7; CDR3nt: TGTGCCAGCAGTGAAATAGTCGCCTACGAGCAGTACTTC; CDR3aa: CASSEIVAYEQYF
d_gene: .; v_gene: TRBV20-1; abundance: .; len: 11; j_gene: TRBJ2-1; CDR3nt: TGCAGTGCTTTTAGCGGCAATGAGCAGTTCTTC; CDR3aa: CSAFSGNEQFF
d_gene: TRBD1; v_gene: TRBV13; abundance: .; len: 14; j_gene: TRBJ2-7; CDR3nt: TGTGCCAGCAGCTCCCCGGGACAGGGTCTCGAGCAGTACTTC; CDR3aa: CASSSPGQGLEQYF
d_gene: .; v_gene: TRBV27; abundance: .; len: 14; j_gene: TRBJ2-7; CDR3nt: TGTGCCAGCAGTCCCCAGGGATGGGGGCAAGAGCAGTACTTC; CDR3aa: CASSPQGWGQEQYF
d_gene: .; v_gene: TRBV21-1; abundance: .; len: 18; j_gene: TRBJ1-1; CDR3nt: TGTGCCAGCAGCAAAGCGGGCCAGGTCAGGGGGATGAACACTGAAGCTTTCTTT; CDR3aa: CASSKAGQVRGMNTEAFF
d_gene: .; v_gene: TRBV5-1; abundance: .; len: 15; j_gene: TRBJ2-7; CDR3nt: TGCGCCAGCAGACCGAGCGAGGGCCTTTCCTACGAGCAGTACTTC; CDR3aa: CASRPSEGLSYEQYF
d_gene: .; v_gene: TRBV28; abundance: few; len: 14; j_gene: TRBJ2-3; CDR3nt: TGTGCCAGCAGTTTGGGCAGGCGAATAGATACGCAGTATTTT; CDR3aa: CASSLGRRIDTQYF
d_gene: TRBD2; v_gene: TRBV28; abundance: .; len: 17; j_gene: TRBJ2-2; CDR3nt: TGTGCCAGCAGTGCACTAGCGGGAGGGCCTGGCACCGGGGAGCTGTTTTTT; CDR3aa: CASSALAGGPGTGELFF